Below, 12 T cell receptor beta chains from the same sample are listed, as sequenced in a study of blood T cell repertoires in COVID-19. Profiled with immunoSEQ multiplex PCR; TCRdb holds only in-frame clones, not every one. The sample includes fewer than 450,000 clones, less than 95% of them seen just once. Sequencing used PBMCs or T cells enriched from blood (not recorded which). The receptors shown here come from a man between 18 and 29 years old who had recovered from COVID-19.

V and J are TRBV10-3 and TRBJ2-7, with 10 bases matching TRBD2. This CDR3 comprises 16 residues. From germline, CDR1 is ENHRY and CDR2 SYGVKD. J was trimmed by 2 bases and V by 5 bases; bases with no gene match: 9. The CDR3 DNA reads as TGTGCCATCAGTTCTAGCGGGAGTGAGAGGCCCTACGAGCAGTACTTC. This codes for CAISSSGSERPYEQYF.

The rearrangement links TRBV7-9 to TRBJ2-1, with 15 bases matching TRBD2. The junction had 7 bases not matched to a gene; V was cut back by 5 bases and J by 5 bases. The CDR3 is 17 amino acids. From germline, CDR1 is SEHNR and CDR2 FQNEAQ (reference sequence). In DNA form, the CDR3 reads TGTGCCAGCAGCCCCGGGACTAGCGGGAGGAGGGACAATGAGCAGTTCTTC. It specifies CASSPGTSGRRDNEQFF. The full variable domain, in which reference TRBV7-9 and TRBJ2-1 provide the parts outside the CDR3, is DTGVSQNPRHKITKRGQNVTFRCDPISEHNRLYWYRQTLGQGPEFLTYFQNEAQLEKSRLLSDRFSAERPKGSFSTLEIQRTEQGDSAMYLCASSPGTSGRRDNEQFFGPGTRLTVL.

The chain carries TRBV27 and TRBJ1-1; 8 positions match TRBD1. After removal of 6 bases from V and 8 bases from J, the junction contained 11 bases not matched to a gene. The germline gives CDR1 MNHEY, CDR2 SMNVEV (reference sequence). The CDR3 has 14 residues. The CDR3 loop reads CASRPVAGGVEAFF. The CDR3 DNA reads as TGTGCCAGCAGGCCCGTGGCAGGGGGCGTCGAAGCTTTCTTT.

The V and J genes are TRBV30 and TRBJ2-7; D call uncertain. With 1 base removed from V and 4 bases from J, the gap between germline ends came to 14 bases. The CDR3 loop spans 14 amino acids. CDR1 and CDR2 (germline): GTSNPN, SVGIG (reference sequence). The chain's CDR3 is CAWSDGQATYEQYF. The CDR3 bases are TGTGCCTGGAGTGATGGGCAGGCGACATACGAGCAGTACTTC.

The genes are TRBV5-4 and TRBJ2-6; 8 nucleotides line up with TRBD1. The length of the CDR3 is 17 residues. V trimming: 4 bases; J trimming: 5 bases; junction bases outside the gene matches: 11. In germline, CDR1 is SGHNT, CDR2 YYREEE (reference sequence). The CDR3 spells CASSRTGTGHRANVLTF. CDR3 coding DNA: TGTGCCAGCAGCCGGACCGGGACAGGACACCGGGCCAACGTCCTGACTTTC. The full variable domain, with the rest looked up from reference TRBV5-4 and TRBJ2-6, is ETGVTQSPTHLIKTRGQQVTLRCSSQSGHNTVSWYQQALGQGPQFIFQYYREEENGRGNFPPRFSGLQFPNYSSELNVNALELDDSALYLCASSRTGTGHRANVLTFGAGSRLTVL.

The chain joins TRBV12-3 or TRBV12-4 to TRBJ1-2; D is undetermined. Trimming removed 2 bases from V and 5 bases from J, with 6 bases in between. There are 12 residues in the CDR3. The CDR3 sequence is CASSLNRYGYTF. CDR3 in DNA: TGTGCCAGCAGTTTAAACAGATATGGCTACACCTTC.

The chain uses TRBV6-5 and TRBJ1-5, with D tentatively TRBD1 (5 bases). CDR1 MNHEY and CDR2 SVGAGI come from the germline V gene. V lost 4 bases and J lost 7, with 17 bases in between. The CDR3 length is 15 residues. CDR3 in amino acids: CASSFLGPGDQPQHF. CDR3 DNA sequence: TGTGCCAGCAGTTTTCTGGGGCCGGGGGACCAGCCCCAGCATTTT.

Here the CDR3 DNA reads TGTGCCAGCAGCGTCGGAGGAGGGACTCGCGAAAAGTATGGCTACACCTTC. Translation gives CASSVGGGTREKYGYTF. The V call is TRBV9, the J call TRBJ1-2; D perhaps matches TRBD1 (5 bases). Germline V gene sequence: CDR1 SGDLS, CDR2 YYNGEE. This CDR3 region has 17 residues. The V end lost 2 bases, the J end lost 5 bases, and 22 bases lay between the germline ends.

The chain carries TRBV28 and TRBJ1-1, with 10 positions matching TRBD1. The CDR3 runs 14 residues. In germline, CDR1 is MDHEN, CDR2 SYDVKM. The trim removed 7 bases at V and 10 bases at J, leaving 12 bases unmatched. CDR3 in DNA: TGTGCCAGCATAGGTCCGGGACAGGGGCCTGCAGCTTTCTTT. It encodes CASIGPGQGPAAFF. The full variable domain, with the rest looked up from reference TRBV28 and TRBJ1-1, is DVKVTQSSRYLVKRTGEKVFLECVQDMDHENMFWYRQDPGLGLRLIYFSYDVKMKEKGDIPEGYSVSREKKERFSLILESASTNQTSMYLCASIGPGQGPAAFFGQGTRLTVV.

The rearrangement joins TRBV3-1 (or the pseudogene TRBV3-2) to TRBJ2-2, with a weak D call TRBD2 (6 bases). V lost 1 base to trimming and J lost 2 bases, with 11 bases between them. CDR1 is LGHDT, CDR2 YNNKEL, per germline (reference sequence). The CDR3 runs 16 residues. The CDR3 loop reads CASSQAGLQNTGELFF. The CDR3 DNA sequence: TGTGCCAGCAGCCAAGCGGGACTCCAAAACACCGGGGAGCTGTTTTTT.

J is TRBJ2-7 and V is TRBV4-1; TRBD2 agrees at 7 bases. There are 16 residues in the CDR3. Germline V lookup: CDR1 MGHRA, CDR2 YSYEKL. Trimming removed 0 bases from V and 3 bases from J; junction bases left unmatched: 8. The CDR3 protein is CASSQEGLAANYEQYF. Here the CDR3 DNA reads TGCGCCAGCAGCCAAGAGGGGCTAGCGGCTAACTACGAGCAGTACTTC.

CDR3 protein: CASSLSGSVSYEQYF. CDR3 in DNA: TGTGCCAGCAGTTTGAGTGGGAGTGTTTCCTACGAGCAGTACTTC. This sequence joins TRBV28 and TRBJ2-7, with a tentative D call TRBD2 (5 bases). CDR3 length: 15 residues. The V end was cut by 3 bases, the J end by 1 base, with 13 bases between. The germline gives CDR1 MDHEN, CDR2 SYDVKM.